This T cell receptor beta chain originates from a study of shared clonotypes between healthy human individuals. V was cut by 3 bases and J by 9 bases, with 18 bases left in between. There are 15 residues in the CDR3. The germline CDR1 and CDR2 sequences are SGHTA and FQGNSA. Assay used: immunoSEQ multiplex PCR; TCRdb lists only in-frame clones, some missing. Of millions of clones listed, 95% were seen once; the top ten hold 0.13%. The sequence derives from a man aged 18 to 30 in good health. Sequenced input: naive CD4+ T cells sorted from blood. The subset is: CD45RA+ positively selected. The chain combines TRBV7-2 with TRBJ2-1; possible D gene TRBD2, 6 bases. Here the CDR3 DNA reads TGTGCCAGCAGCTTGGGTCGACTAGGGCCCGGTGAGCAGTTCTTC. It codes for CASSLGRLGPGEQFF.